This T cell receptor (beta chain) was identified during a study of identical twins. The CDR3 is 15 residues long. With 4 bases clipped from V and 1 base from J, the junction kept 3 bases outside the gene matches. CDR1 SGHKS and CDR2 YYEKEE come from the germline V gene (reference sequence). Via MiXCR, TCRdb re-called the 5' RACE reads, giving one row per CDR3 protein. This sample has just over 500,000 distinct CDR3 sequences, with 20% to 25% found just once. This clonotype was detected only a few times. These data were likewise used in another study, on T cells expressing NK-cell markers. As that study records: Sorted CD3+CD56+NKG2C+, CD3+CD56+NKG2C- and CD3+CD56-NKG2C+ T cells provided the TCR beta repertoires. Of eight sequenced donors, seven were HCMV-seropositive and one HCMV-seronegative. Dominant NKG2C+ clonotype frequencies of roughly 1.0-7.5% of CD8+ T cells were measured in several donors. Whether the expanded NKG2C+ T cell clones recognized HCMV remained unclear.

V and J are TRBV5-5 and TRBJ2-2; 8 positions match TRBD2. Sequencing was done on a sample of CD4+ T cells sorted from blood. The receptor's source is a woman younger than 30 in good health. The CDR3 sequence is CASSKLAGNTGELFF. CDR3 bases: TGTGCCAGCAGCAAGCTAGCGGGGAACACCGGGGAGCTGTTTTTT. The whole variable domain, remainder taken from reference TRBV5-5 and TRBJ2-2, is DAGVTQSPTHLIKTRGQQVTLRCSPISGHKSVSWYQQVLGQGPQFIFQYYEKEERGRGNFPDRFSARQFPNYSSELNVNALLLGDSALYLCASSKLAGNTGELFFGEGSRLTVL.